Reported below is one TCR beta chain. The antigen remains undetermined. After removal of 10 bases from V and 6 bases from J, the junction contained 12 bases not matched to a gene. The germline CDR1 and CDR2 sequences are MDHEN and SYDVKM. The CDR3 has 13 amino acids. The sample belongs to a study of shared clonotypes between healthy human individuals. Overall study context: The study used three CD4 naive, three CD4 memory, two CD8 naive and one CD8 memory plate per donor.

Study-wide results and caveats: Naive subsets, compared against memory subsets, generally had larger estimated richness values. Against clonotypes common to all four donors, non-shared ones had lower generation probabilities. Incomplete sequencing of sorted subsets was indicated by rarefaction despite large depth.

The protocol was immunoSEQ multiplex PCR, while the TCRdb copy is restricted to in-frame clones and leaves out a portion. The sample records hundreds of thousands of clones, roughly 96% being singletons. Naive-designated CD8 cells lacked CD45RO, were positively enriched for CCR7, and omitted terminally differentiated effector memory CD45RA+ cells. The TCR was taken from a woman aged 25 to 39 in good health. The sample was naive CD8+ T cells sorted from blood. J is TRBJ2-7 and V is TRBV28; 7 nucleotides agree with TRBD1. The CDR3 loop is CATWGTEGPEQYF. CDR3 coding DNA: TGTGCCACCTGGGGGACAGAGGGCCCCGAGCAGTACTTC.